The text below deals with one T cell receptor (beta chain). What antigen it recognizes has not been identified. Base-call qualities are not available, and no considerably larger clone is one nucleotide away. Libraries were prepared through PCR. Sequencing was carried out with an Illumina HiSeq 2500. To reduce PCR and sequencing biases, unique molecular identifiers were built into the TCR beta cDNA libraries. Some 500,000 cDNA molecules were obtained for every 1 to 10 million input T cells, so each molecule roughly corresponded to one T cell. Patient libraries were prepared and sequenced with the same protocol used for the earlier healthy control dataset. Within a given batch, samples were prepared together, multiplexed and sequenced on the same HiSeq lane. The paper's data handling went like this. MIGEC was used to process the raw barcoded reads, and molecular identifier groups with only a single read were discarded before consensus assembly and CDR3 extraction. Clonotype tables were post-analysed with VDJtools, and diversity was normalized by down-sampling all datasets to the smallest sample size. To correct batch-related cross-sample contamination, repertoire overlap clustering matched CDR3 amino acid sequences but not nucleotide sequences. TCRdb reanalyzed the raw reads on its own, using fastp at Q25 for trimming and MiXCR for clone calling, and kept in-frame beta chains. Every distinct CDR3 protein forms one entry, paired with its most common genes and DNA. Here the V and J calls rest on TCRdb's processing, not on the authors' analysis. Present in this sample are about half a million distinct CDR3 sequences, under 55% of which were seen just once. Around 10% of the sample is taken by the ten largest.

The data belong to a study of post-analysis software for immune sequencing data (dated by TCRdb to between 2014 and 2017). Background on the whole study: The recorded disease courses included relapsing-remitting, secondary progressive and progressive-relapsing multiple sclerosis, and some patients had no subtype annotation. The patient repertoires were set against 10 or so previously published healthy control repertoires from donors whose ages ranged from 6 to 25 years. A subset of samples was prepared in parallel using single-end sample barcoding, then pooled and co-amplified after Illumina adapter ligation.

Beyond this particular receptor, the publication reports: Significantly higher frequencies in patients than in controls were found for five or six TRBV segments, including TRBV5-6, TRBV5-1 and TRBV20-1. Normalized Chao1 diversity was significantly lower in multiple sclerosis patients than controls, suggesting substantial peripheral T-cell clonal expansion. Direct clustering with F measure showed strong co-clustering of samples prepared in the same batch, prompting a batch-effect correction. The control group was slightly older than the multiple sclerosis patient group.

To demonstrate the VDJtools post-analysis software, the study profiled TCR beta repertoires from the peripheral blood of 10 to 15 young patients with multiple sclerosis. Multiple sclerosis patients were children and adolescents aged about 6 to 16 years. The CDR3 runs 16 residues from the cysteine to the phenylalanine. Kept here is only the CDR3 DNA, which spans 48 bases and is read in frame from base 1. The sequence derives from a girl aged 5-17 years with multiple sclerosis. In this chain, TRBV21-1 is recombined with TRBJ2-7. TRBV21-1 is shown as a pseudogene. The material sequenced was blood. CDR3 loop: CASSKLVAGRTYEQYF. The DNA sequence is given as TGTGCCAGCAGCAAATTAGTGGCAGGGAGGACCTACGAGCAGTACTTC.